The rows below give T cell receptor beta chains drawn from one sample of a study of molecular identifiers for immune sequencing clone quantification. MiXCR, applied by TCRdb to the PCR reads, yields one record per CDR3 protein. This table holds some 320,000 distinct CDR3 sequences, 24% found once. The source material was naive CD8+ T cells from blood, with Jurkat cell RNA spiked in. The receptor set was obtained from a human donor in good health. Some libraries in this study had Jurkat cell RNA spiked in. Each CDR3 is given with its conserved first and last residue. The order of the fields is J gene, clone size, V gene, D gene, CDR3 DNA, CDR3 protein. A D gene is named only where the DNA matches it firmly. Size is omitted from some rows. Given values are once, few, many or a class for expanded clones.

>TRBJ2-3|few|TRBV28|.
TGTGCCAGCAGTTTGGCATTAGCTAGCACAGATACGCAGTATTTT
CASSLALASTDTQYF
>TRBJ2-7|many|TRBV3-2|.
TGTGCCAGCAGCCCTCTCTACGGTATCTTC
CASSPLYGIF
>TRBJ1-1|few|TRBV13|.
TGTGCCAGCAGCGCCTCAGTTTTAAACACTGAAGCTTTCTTT
CASSASVLNTEAFF
>TRBJ2-5|.|TRBV6-1|.
TGTGCCAGCAGTGAATGGGGCACGGAGACCCAGTACTTC
CASSEWGTETQYF
>TRBJ2-3|once|TRBV11-2|TRBD1
TGTGCCAGCAGCTTAGGCAGGGGGCTAGCGCGCACAGATACGCAGTATTTT
CASSLGRGLARTDTQYF
>TRBJ1-1|many|TRBV5-6|.
TGTGCCAGCAGCTTGGTTGAGGCCCGCACTGAAGCTTTCTTT
CASSLVEARTEAFF
>TRBJ2-3|few|TRBV11-2|.
TGTGCCAGCAGCTCCACCCCGATAAGTGCAACAGATACGCAGTATTTT
CASSSTPISATDTQYF
>TRBJ1-5|few|TRBV4-1|.
TGCGCCAGCAGCCAATTCATGGGGGTTAGGCAGCCCCAGCATTTT
CASSQFMGVRQPQHF
>TRBJ2-3|few|TRBV4-1|TRBD2
TGCGCCAGCAGCCAAGGAGGGACTAGGACAGATACGCAGTATTTT
CASSQGGTRTDTQYF
>TRBJ2-7|many|TRBV7-8|.
TGTGCCAGCAGCCCGGGACCGCGAGCCTCCTACGAGCAGTACTTC
CASSPGPRASYEQYF
>TRBJ1-1|few|TRBV13|.
TGTGCCAGCGGTCCTGTCCGGGGCACTGAAGCTTTCTTT
CASGPVRGTEAFF
>TRBJ1-3|few|TRBV7-2|.
TGTGCCAGCAGCTTAATGAACTCTGGAAACACCATATATTTT
CASSLMNSGNTIYF
>TRBJ2-5|.|TRBV6-2/TRBV6-3|.
TGTGCCAGCAGTTACGGGAACCAAGAGACCCAGTACTTC
CASSYGNQETQYF
>TRBJ2-5|.|TRBV6-6|TRBD2
TGTGCCAGCGCGGGAGAGTTGGGCCAAGAGACCCAGTACTTC
CASAGELGQETQYF
>TRBJ2-7|few|TRBV30|TRBD2
TGTGCCTGGAGTGTGGCGGGAGCCTACGAGCAGTACTTC
CAWSVAGAYEQYF
>TRBJ2-7|few|TRBV27|TRBD1
TGTGCCAGCAGTTTAAGGACAGGTGTCTCCTACGAGCAGTACTTC
CASSLRTGVSYEQYF
>TRBJ2-7|few|TRBV27|.
TGTGCCAGCAGGCCGACAGGCTCCTACGAGCAGTACTTC
CASRPTGSYEQYF
>TRBJ2-5|few|TRBV11-2|.
TGTGCCAGCAGCCGCCCCAAATTTGGACAGCACCCCCAAGAGACCCAGTACTTC
CASSRPKFGQHPQETQYF
>TRBJ1-2|few|TRBV29-1|TRBD1
TGCAGCGTTATGCCCGGGACAGGGGGAGGACGTGGCTACACCTTC
CSVMPGTGGGRGYTF
>TRBJ2-7|.|TRBV20-1|TRBD2
TGCAGTGCTTTAGCGGGATTCTCCTACGAGCAGTACTTC
CSALAGFSYEQYF
>TRBJ2-3|few|TRBV7-9|.
TGTGCCAGCAGCCTTCATTCAGGGGACCATTACACAGATACGCAGTATTTT
CASSLHSGDHYTDTQYF
>TRBJ1-5|few|TRBV27|.
TGTGCCAGCAGTTTGACCGCGGGCAGCAATCAGCCCCAGCATTTT
CASSLTAGSNQPQHF
>TRBJ2-3|few|TRBV7-9|.
TGTGCCAGCAGCCCCGACAGTAGGTTGCTACCTAGCACAGATACGCAGTATTTT
CASSPDSRLLPSTDTQYF
>TRBJ1-3|few|TRBV19|.
TGTGCCAGTAGTAAGGTTGAGGGGCGCTCTGGAAACACCATATATTTT
CASSKVEGRSGNTIYF
>TRBJ1-1|.|TRBV12-3/TRBV12-4|.
TGTGCCATCAGTTTTTTAACTGGGGACACTAAAGCTTTCTTT
CAISFLTGDTKAFF
>TRBJ1-1|many|TRBV5-6|.
TGTGCCAGCAGCTTCGCGCAATGGGGCACTGAAGCTTTCTTT
CASSFAQWGTEAFF
>TRBJ1-3|many|TRBV7-2|.
TGTGCCAGCAGCTTAATCCGAAGTGAAGTCCGTACTGGAAACACCATATATTTT
CASSLIRSEVRTGNTIYF
>TRBJ2-5|.|TRBV20-1|.
TGCAGTGCTAGGGACCGGGACCAGTACTTC
CSARDRDQYF
>TRBJ2-6|many|TRBV19|.
TGTGCCAGTAGGGGAGCCAACGTCCTGACTTTC
CASRGANVLTF
>TRBJ2-7|few|TRBV28|.
TGTGCCAGCAGTTTATCCTTATCCTACGAGCAGTACTTC
CASSLSLSYEQYF
>TRBJ1-1|.|TRBV11-2|.
TGTGCCAGCAGCTTCCCCTACACTGAAGCTTTCTTT
CASSFPYTEAFF
>TRBJ2-5|many|TRBV7-9|TRBD2
TGTGCCAGCAGCCTAGCGGGAGGGCCTTTGGAGACCCAGTACTTC
CASSLAGGPLETQYF
>TRBJ1-4|many|TRBV29-1|TRBD1
TGCAGCGCCGTGGGACAGACTTCTGAAAAACTGTTTTTT
CSAVGQTSEKLFF
>TRBJ1-1|many|TRBV7-9|.
TGTGCCAGCAGCTTAGGCGGGACCGTGAACACTGAAGCTTTCTTT
CASSLGGTVNTEAFF
>TRBJ2-7|few|TRBV7-9|.
TGTGCCAGCAGGGACGGGGTAGCGAGCTACGAGCAGTACTTC
CASRDGVASYEQYF
>TRBJ2-7|.|TRBV4-2|TRBD1
TGTGCCAGCAGCCCGAAGGGGGCCGTCTCTACCTCCGAGCAGTACTTC
CASSPKGAVSTSEQYF